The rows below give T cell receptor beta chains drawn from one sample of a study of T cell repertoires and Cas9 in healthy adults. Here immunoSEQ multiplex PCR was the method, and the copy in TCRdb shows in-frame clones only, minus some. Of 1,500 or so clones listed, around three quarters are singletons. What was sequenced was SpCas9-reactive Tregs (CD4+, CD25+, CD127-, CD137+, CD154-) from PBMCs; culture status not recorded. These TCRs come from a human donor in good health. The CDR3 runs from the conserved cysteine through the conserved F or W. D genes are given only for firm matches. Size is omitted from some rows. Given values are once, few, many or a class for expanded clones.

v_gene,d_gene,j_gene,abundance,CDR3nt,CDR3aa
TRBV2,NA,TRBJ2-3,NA,TGTGCCAGCAGTCTCGCAACCAGGGATACGCAGTATTTT,CASSLATRDTQYF
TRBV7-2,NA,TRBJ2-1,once,TGTGCCAGCAGCTTGGAGGGGAGGGGGGCGGGTGAGCAGTTCTTC,CASSLEGRGAGEQFF
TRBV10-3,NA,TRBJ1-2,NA,TGTGCCATCAGTGAGCGAGACAGAGCTAACTATGGCTACACCTTC,CAISERDRANYGYTF
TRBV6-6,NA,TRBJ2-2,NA,TGTGCCAGCTTTGGGATCCGCACCGGGGAGCTGTTTTTT,CASFGIRTGELFF
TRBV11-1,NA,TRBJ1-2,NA,TGTGCCAGCAGCCAGGACAGTAACTATGGCTACACCTTC,CASSQDSNYGYTF
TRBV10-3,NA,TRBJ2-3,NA,TGTGCCATCAGTGCGGAGACAGGGAGGTTTCCAGATACGCAGTATTTT,CAISAETGRFPDTQYF
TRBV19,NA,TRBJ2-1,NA,TGTGCCGTAAAGGCGGGGGCCGGTTACAATGAGCAGTTCTTC,CAVKAGAGYNEQFF
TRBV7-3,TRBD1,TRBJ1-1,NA,TGTGCCAGCAGCACCGGACAGGCCACTGAAGCTTTCTTT,CASSTGQATEAFF
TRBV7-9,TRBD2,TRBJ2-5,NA,TGTGCCAGCAGCAAGACTAGCGGGGAAGAGACCCAGTACTTC,CASSKTSGEETQYF
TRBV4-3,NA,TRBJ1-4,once,TGCGCCAGCAGCCGATCGGGGGTTTTACCTCTTAATGAAAAACTGTTTTTT,CASSRSGVLPLNEKLFF
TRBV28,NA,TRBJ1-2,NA,TGTGCCAGCAGTTTAACCGGACAGAACTATGGCTACACCTTC,CASSLTGQNYGYTF
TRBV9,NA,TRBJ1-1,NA,TGTGCCAGCAGCGTAACCGGGGAGCAAGCTTTCTTT,CASSVTGEQAFF
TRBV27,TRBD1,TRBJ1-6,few,TGTGCCAGCAGGCCAGGACAGGGTATTGACGACCGGGCCCTCCACTTT,CASRPGQGIDDRALHF
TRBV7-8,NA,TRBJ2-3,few,TGTGCCAGCAGCTTAGGCGAGGGGCGCCGCGGGGCAGATACGCAGTATTTT,CASSLGEGRRGADTQYF
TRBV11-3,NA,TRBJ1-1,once,TGTGCCAGCAGCCCGGGGGGGGTGGCCACTGAAGCTTTCTTT,CASSPGGVATEAFF
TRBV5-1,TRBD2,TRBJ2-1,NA,TGCGCCAGCAGCACCGGGACTAGCTCCTACAATGAGCAGTTCTTC,CASSTGTSSYNEQFF
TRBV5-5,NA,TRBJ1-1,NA,TGTGCCAGCAGCTTGGGGCAGGGATGGGCTGAAGCTTTCTTT,CASSLGQGWAEAFF
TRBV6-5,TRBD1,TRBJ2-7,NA,TGTGCCAGCAGTTACGTGGGACAGAACTCCTACGAGCAGTACTTC,CASSYVGQNSYEQYF
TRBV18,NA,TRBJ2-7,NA,TGTGCCAGCTCACCACAGCTAACCTACGAGCAGTACTTC,CASSPQLTYEQYF
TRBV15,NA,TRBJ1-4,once,TGTGCCACCAGCAGAGCAGCCCTAACTAATGAAAAACTGTTTTTT,CATSRAALTNEKLFF
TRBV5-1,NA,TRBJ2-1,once,TGCGCCAGCAGCTTGGACGACGCCTACAATGAGCAGTTCTTC,CASSLDDAYNEQFF
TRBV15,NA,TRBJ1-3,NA,TGTGCCACCAGCAGTGGGCAGGGCCCTGGAAACACCATATATTTT,CATSSGQGPGNTIYF
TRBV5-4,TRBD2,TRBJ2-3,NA,TGTGCCAGCAGCTTGACTAGCGGGGGGGGTACGCAGTATTTT,CASSLTSGGGTQYF
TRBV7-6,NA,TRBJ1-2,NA,TGTGCCAGCAGCTTAGCGAAAGGAGGTGCTGGCTACACCTTC,CASSLAKGGAGYTF
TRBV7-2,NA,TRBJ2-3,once,TGTGCCAGCAGCTCCCACCAGCGCTACACAGATACGCAGTATTTT,CASSSHQRYTDTQYF
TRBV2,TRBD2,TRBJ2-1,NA,TGTGCCAGCAGTGTAGACCTAGCGGGAGGGCCTGGTGAGCAGTTCTTC,CASSVDLAGGPGEQFF